This entry is about one TCR beta chain. The antigen remains undetermined. At one end, the junction sequence differs from germline, possibly due to a read error. This PCR relied on a set of 60 Vbeta primers and 13 Jbeta primers. The assay was immunoSEQ multiplex PCR, and TCRdb's table has in-frame clones only and misses some. Altogether some 190,000 clones are present, roughly 80% being singletons, with the ten largest covering less than 3%. The data belong to a study of cytomegalovirus exposure and HLA in healthy donors. Background on the study: Assignment to the Caucasian-associated ancestry cluster applied to about 80% of the 350 to 500 genotyped donors.

The CDR3 loop spans 12 amino acids. From germline, CDR1 is SQVTM and CDR2 ANQGSEA. Points from the study as a whole: It was 164 TCR beta chains that were listed as cytomegalovirus-associated.

The sample was PBMCs. The sequence came from a male donor in good health and CMV-seronegative. The chain has TRBV29-1 and TRBJ1-2; 7 bases map to TRBD1. CDR3 in amino acids: CSVGAGGNGYPF. The DNA of the CDR3 is TGCAGCGTTGGCGCAGGGGGAAACGGCTACCCCTTC.